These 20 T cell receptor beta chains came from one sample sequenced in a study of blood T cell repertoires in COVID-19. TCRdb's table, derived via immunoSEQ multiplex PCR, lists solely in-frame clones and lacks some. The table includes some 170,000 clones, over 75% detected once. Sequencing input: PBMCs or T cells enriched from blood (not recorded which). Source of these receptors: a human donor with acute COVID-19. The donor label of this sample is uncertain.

CDR3 sequence reads: CASSPYRPPPDTGELFF. CDR3 coding DNA: TGTGCCAGCTCACCTTATCGTCCCCCACCGGACACCGGGGAGCTGTTTTTT. This sequence joins TRBV18 and TRBJ2-2; D is unresolved. Germline-derived CDR1 and CDR2 are KGHSH and LQKENI. This CDR3 region has 17 residues. V was shortened by 3 bases and J by 3 bases, with 17 bases between the two germline ends.

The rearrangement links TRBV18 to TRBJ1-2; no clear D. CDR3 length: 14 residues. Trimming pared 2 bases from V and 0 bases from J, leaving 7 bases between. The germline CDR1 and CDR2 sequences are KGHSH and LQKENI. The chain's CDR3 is CASSPEQANYGYTF. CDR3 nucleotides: TGTGCCAGCTCACCAGAGCAAGCTAACTATGGCTACACCTTC.

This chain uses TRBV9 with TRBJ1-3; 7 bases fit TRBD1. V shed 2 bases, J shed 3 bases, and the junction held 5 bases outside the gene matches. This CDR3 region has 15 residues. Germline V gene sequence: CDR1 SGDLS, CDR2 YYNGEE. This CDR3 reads CASSVAGTDGNTIYF. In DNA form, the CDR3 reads TGTGCCAGCAGCGTCGCGGGGACAGATGGAAACACCATATATTTT.

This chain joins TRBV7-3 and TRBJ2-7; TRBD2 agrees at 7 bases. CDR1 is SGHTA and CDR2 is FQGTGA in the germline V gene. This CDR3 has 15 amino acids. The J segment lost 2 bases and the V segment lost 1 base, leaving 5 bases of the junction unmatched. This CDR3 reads CASSLRGGDAYEQYF. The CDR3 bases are TGTGCCAGCAGCTTAAGGGGGGGTGACGCCTACGAGCAGTACTTC.

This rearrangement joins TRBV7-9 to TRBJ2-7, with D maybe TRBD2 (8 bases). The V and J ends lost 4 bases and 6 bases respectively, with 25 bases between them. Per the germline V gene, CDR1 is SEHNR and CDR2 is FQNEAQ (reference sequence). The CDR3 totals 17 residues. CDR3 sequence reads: CASSSSGGGQGDSEQYF. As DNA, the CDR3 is TGTGCCAGCAGCTCCTCCGGGGGGGGGCAGGGGGACTCCGAGCAGTACTTC. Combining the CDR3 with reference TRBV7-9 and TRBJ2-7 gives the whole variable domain DTGVSQNPRHKITKRGQNVTFRCDPISEHNRLYWYRQTLGQGPEFLTYFQNEAQLEKSRLLSDRFSAERPKGSFSTLEIQRTEQGDSAMYLCASSSSGGGQGDSEQYFGPGTRLTVT.

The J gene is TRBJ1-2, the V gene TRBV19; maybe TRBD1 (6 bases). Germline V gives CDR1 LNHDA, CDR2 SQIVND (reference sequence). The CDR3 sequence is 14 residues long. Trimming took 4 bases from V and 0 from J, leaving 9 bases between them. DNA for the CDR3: TGTGCCAGTAGTAAGGACAGTCCTAACTATGGCTACACCTTC. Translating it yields CASSKDSPNYGYTF.

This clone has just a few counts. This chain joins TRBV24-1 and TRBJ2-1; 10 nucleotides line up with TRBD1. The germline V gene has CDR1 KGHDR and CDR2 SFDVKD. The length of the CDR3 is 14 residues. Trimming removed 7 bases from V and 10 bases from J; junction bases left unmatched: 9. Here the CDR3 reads CATRRQGAGGEQFF. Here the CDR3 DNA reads TGTGCCACCAGGAGACAGGGGGCTGGGGGCGAGCAGTTCTTC.

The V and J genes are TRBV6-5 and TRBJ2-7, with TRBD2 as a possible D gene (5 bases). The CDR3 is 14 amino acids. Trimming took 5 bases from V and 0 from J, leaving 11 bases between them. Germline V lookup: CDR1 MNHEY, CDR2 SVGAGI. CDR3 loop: CASSPRGDSYEQYF. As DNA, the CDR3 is TGTGCCAGCAGTCCCCGGGGTGACTCCTACGAGCAGTACTTC.

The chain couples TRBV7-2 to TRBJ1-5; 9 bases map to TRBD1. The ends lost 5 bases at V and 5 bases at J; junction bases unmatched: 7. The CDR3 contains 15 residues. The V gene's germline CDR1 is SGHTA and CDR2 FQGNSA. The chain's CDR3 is CASSMTGGIDQPQHF. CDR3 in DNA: TGTGCCAGCAGCATGACAGGGGGGATCGATCAGCCCCAGCATTTT.

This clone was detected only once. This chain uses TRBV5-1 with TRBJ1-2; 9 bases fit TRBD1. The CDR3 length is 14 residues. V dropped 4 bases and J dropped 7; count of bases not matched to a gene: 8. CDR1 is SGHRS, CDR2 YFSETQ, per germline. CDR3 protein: CASSLSQGASGYTF. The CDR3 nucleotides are TGCGCCAGCAGCCTGTCACAGGGGGCGAGTGGCTACACCTTC.

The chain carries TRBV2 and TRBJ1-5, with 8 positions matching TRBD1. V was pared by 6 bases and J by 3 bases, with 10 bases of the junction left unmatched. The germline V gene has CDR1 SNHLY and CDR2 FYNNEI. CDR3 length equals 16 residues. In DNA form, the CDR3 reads TGTGCCAGCAGGGAGACCAGGACAGGGAACAATCAGCCCCAGCATTTT. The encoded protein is CASRETRTGNNQPQHF.

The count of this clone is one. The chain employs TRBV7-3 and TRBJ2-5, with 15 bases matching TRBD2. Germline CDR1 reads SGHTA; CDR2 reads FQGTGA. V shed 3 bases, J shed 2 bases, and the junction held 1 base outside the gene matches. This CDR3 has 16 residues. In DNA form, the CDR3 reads TGTGCCAGCAGCTTGGGACTAGCGGGGGGACAAGAGACCCAGTACTTC. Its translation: CASSLGLAGGQETQYF.

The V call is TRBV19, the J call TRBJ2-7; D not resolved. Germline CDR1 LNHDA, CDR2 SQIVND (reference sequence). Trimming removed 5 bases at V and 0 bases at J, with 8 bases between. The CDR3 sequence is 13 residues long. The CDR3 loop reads CASSPHNSYEQYF. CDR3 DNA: TGTGCCAGTAGTCCTCACAACTCCTACGAGCAGTACTTC.

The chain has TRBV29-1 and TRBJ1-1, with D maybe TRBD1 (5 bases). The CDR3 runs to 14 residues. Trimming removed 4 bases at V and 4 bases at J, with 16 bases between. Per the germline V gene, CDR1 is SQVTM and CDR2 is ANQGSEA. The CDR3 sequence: CSVVLWGRGTEAFF. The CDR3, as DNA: TGCAGCGTTGTCCTGTGGGGTAGGGGCACTGAAGCTTTCTTT.

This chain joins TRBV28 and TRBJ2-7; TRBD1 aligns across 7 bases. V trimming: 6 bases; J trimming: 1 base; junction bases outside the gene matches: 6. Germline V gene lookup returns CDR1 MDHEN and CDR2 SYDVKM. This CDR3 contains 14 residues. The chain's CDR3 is CASRHRGPSYEQYF. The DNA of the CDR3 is TGTGCCAGCAGACACAGGGGACCGTCCTACGAGCAGTACTTC. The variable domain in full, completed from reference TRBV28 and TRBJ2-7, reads DVKVTQSSRYLVKRTGEKVFLECVQDMDHENMFWYRQDPGLGLRLIYFSYDVKMKEKGDIPEGYSVSREKKERFSLILESASTNQTSMYLCASRHRGPSYEQYFGPGTRLTVT.

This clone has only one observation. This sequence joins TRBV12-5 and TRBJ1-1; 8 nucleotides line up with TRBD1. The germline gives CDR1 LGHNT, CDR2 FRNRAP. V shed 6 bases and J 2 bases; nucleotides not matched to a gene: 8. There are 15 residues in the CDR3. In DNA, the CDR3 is TGTGCTAGTGGCCAGAACAGGGGGAGAAACACTGAAGCTTTCTTT. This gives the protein CASGQNRGRNTEAFF.

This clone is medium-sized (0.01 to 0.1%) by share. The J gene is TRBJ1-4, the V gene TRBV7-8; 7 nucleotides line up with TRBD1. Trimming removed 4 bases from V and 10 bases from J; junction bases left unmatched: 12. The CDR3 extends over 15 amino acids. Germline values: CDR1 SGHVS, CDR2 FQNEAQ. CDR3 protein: CASSSNRGPLLKLFF. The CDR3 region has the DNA TGTGCCAGCAGCTCCAACAGGGGCCCCCTATTAAAACTGTTTTTT. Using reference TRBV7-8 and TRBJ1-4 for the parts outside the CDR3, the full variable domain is GAGVSQSPRYKVAKRGQDVALRCDPISGHVSLFWYQQALGQGPEFLTYFQNEAQLDKSGLPSDRFFAERPEGSVSTLKIQRTQQEDSAVYLCASSSNRGPLLKLFFGSGTQLSVL.

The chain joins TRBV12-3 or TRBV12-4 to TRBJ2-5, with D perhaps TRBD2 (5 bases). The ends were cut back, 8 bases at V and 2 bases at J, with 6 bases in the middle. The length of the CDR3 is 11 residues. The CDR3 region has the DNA TGTGCCAGCGGACTGCAAGAGACCCAGTACTTC. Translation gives CASGLQETQYF.

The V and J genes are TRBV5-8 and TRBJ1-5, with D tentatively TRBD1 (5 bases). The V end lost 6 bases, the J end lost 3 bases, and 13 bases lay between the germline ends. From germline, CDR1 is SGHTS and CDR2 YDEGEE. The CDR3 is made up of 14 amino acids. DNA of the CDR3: TGTGCCAGCATCCGTCGGGGGTCCAATCAGCCCCAGCATTTT. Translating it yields CASIRRGSNQPQHF.

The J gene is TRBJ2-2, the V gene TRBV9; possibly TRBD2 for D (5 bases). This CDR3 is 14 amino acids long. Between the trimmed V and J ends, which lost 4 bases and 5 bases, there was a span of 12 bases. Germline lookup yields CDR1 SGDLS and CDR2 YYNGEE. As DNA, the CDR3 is TGTGCCAGCAGCAAATTTGGACTGACCGGGGAGCTGTTTTTT. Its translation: CASSKFGLTGELFF.